A selection of T cell receptor beta chains follows, all from one sample in a study of lymphopenia after photon versus proton radiotherapy. The protocol was immunoSEQ multiplex PCR, while the TCRdb copy is restricted to in-frame clones and leaves out a portion. The sample lists roughly 18,000 clones, 84% occurring once. This material consisted of peripheral blood, taken from a patient treated with photon-based radiotherapy. The receptors were gathered from a woman in her forties or fifties with pancreatic cancer. CDR3s include the opening cysteine and the closing phenylalanine or tryptophan. A D gene is named only where the DNA matches it firmly. Clone size is given for some rows only: seen once, a few or many times, or a class if the clone is expanded.

v_gene: TRBV2
j_gene: TRBJ1-2
d_gene: NA
len: 14
abundance: NA
CDR3nt: TGTGCCAGCAGTGTTCGACAGGATAACTATGGCTACACCTTC
CDR3aa: CASSVRQDNYGYTF

v_gene: TRBV30
j_gene: TRBJ1-1
d_gene: NA
len: 11
abundance: NA
CDR3nt: TGTGCCTGGAGTTGGAGGTTCGAAGCTTTCTTT
CDR3aa: CAWSWRFEAFF

v_gene: TRBV29-1
j_gene: TRBJ2-2
d_gene: TRBD1
len: 19
abundance: NA
CDR3nt: TGCAGCGTTGAAGATCCCCCATCCGGGACAGAATCGAACACCGGGGAGCTGTTTTTT
CDR3aa: CSVEDPPSGTESNTGELFF

v_gene: TRBV7-8
j_gene: TRBJ2-3
d_gene: NA
len: 12
abundance: NA
CDR3nt: TGTGCCAGCAGGGCCGGATTAGATACGCAGTATTTT
CDR3aa: CASRAGLDTQYF

v_gene: TRBV28
j_gene: TRBJ2-7
d_gene: NA
len: 11
abundance: few
CDR3nt: TGTGCCAGCAGTTTAGGCGACGAGCAGTACTTC
CDR3aa: CASSLGDEQYF

v_gene: TRBV6-6
j_gene: TRBJ2-3
d_gene: TRBD1
len: 16
abundance: NA
CDR3nt: TGTGCCAGCAGTTACTCGACAGGGTATGGGTTAGATACGCAGTATTTT
CDR3aa: CASSYSTGYGLDTQYF

v_gene: TRBV6-6
j_gene: TRBJ2-7
d_gene: NA
len: 12
abundance: NA
CDR3nt: TGTGCCAGCAGTTACGGCACCTACGAGCAGTACTTC
CDR3aa: CASSYGTYEQYF

v_gene: TRBV2
j_gene: TRBJ1-5
d_gene: TRBD1
len: 17
abundance: NA
CDR3nt: TGTGCCAGCATGAGGGACAGGGGGCTGAAGGGCAATCAGCCCCAGCATTTT
CDR3aa: CASMRDRGLKGNQPQHF

v_gene: TRBV5-1
j_gene: TRBJ1-2
d_gene: NA
len: 12
abundance: NA
CDR3nt: TGCGCCAGCAGCCCGGACAGCTATGGCTACACCTTC
CDR3aa: CASSPDSYGYTF

v_gene: TRBV28
j_gene: TRBJ1-4
d_gene: TRBD1
len: 14
abundance: NA
CDR3nt: TGTGCCAGCAGTGACAGGGGGCGGGATGAAAAACTGTTTTTT
CDR3aa: CASSDRGRDEKLFF

v_gene: TRBV5-1
j_gene: TRBJ1-1
d_gene: NA
len: 14
abundance: NA
CDR3nt: TGCGCCAGCAGCGCCCAATCTATGAACACTGAAGCTTTCTTT
CDR3aa: CASSAQSMNTEAFF